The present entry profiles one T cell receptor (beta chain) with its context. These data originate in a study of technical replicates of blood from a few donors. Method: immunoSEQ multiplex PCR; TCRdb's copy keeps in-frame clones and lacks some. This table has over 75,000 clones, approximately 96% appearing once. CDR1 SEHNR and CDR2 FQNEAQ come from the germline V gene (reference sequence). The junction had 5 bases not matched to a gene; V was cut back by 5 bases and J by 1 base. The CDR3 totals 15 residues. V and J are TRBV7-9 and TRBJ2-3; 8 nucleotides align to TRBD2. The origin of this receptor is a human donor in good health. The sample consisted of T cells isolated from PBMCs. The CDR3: CASSARTSRTDTQYF. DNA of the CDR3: TGTGCCAGCAGCGCCCGGACTAGCCGCACAGATACGCAGTATTTT.